This T cell receptor beta chain was sequenced for a study of cytomegalovirus exposure and HLA in healthy donors. Healthy bone marrow donors made up the donor group. About this clone itself: The antigen remains undetermined.

Vbeta (60) and Jbeta (13) primers were used in the PCR. Libraries were prepared by immunoSEQ multiplex PCR; TCRdb keeps only in-frame clonotypes and omits some of them. Among 120,000 or so clones listed, roughly 80% were seen once. Study-wide findings and caveats: The authors later found most CMV-associated TCR beta chains appeared HLA-restricted. CMV antigen specificity of a few CMV-associated chains was confirmed in vitro. In a later analysis, TCR beta V- and J-gene trimming showed a link to a missense DCLRE1C variant.

V shed 4 bases and J 4 bases; nucleotides not matched to a gene: 8. CDR3 length equals 15 residues. CDR1 is SGDLS and CDR2 is YYNGEE in the germline V gene. This rearrangement joins TRBV9 to TRBJ2-1, with 7 bases fitting TRBD2. The sequenced sample consisted of PBMCs. This clonotype was obtained from a woman aged 40 to 50 in good health and CMV-seropositive. The chain's CDR3 is CASSPTSEYYNEQFF. The CDR3 bases are TGTGCCAGCAGCCCTACTAGCGAGTATTACAATGAGCAGTTCTTC. The whole variable domain, filled in from reference TRBV9 and TRBJ2-1, reads DSGVTQTPKHLITATGQRVTLRCSPRSGDLSVYWYQQSLDQGLQFLIQYYNGEERAKGNILERFSAQQFPDLHSELNLSSLELGDSALYFCASSPTSEYYNEQFFGPGTRLTVL.